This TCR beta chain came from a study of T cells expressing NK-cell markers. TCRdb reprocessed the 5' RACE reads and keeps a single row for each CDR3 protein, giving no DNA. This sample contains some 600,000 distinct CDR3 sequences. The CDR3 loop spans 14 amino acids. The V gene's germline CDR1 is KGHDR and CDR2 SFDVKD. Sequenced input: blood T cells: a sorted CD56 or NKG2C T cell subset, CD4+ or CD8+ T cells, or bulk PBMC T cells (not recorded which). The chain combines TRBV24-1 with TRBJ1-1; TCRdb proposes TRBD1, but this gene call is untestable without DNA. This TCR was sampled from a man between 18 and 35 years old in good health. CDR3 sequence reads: CATSEGHPGTEAFF.